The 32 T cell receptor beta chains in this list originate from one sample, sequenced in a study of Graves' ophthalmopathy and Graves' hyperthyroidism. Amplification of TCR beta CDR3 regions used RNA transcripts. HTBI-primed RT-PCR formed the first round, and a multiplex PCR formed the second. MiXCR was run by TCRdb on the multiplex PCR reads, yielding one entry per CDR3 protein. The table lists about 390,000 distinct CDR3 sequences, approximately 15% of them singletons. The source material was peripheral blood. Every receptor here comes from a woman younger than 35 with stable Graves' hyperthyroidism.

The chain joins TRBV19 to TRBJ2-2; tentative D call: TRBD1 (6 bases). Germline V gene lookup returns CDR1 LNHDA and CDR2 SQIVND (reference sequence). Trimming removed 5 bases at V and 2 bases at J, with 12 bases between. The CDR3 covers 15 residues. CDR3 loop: CASSPPGQNTGELFF. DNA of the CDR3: TGTGCCAGTAGTCCCCCGGGACAAAACACCGGGGAGCTGTTTTTT.

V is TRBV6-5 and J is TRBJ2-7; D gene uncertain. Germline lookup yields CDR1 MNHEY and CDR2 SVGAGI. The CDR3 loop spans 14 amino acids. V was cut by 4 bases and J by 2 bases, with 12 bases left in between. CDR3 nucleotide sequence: TGTGCCAGCAGTTCCATCGACCAAGCCTACGAGCAGTACTTC. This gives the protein CASSSIDQAYEQYF.

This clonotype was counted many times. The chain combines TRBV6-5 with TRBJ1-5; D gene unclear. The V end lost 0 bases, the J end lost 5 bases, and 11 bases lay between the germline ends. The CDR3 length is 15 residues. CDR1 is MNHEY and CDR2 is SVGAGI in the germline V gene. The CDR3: CASSYSTTGDQPQHF. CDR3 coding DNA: TGTGCCAGCAGTTACTCGACTACCGGCGATCAGCCCCAGCATTTT.

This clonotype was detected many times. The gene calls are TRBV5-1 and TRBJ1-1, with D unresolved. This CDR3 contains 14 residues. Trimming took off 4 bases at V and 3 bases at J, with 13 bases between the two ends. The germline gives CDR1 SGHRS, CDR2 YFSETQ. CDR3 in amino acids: CASSLDRGDTEAFF. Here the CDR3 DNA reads TGCGCCAGCAGCCTGGACCGGGGAGACACTGAAGCTTTCTTT.

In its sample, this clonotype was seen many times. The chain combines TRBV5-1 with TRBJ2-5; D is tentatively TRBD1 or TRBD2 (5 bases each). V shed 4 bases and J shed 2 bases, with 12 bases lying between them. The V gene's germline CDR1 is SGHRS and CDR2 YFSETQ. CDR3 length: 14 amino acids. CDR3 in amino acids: CASSGGASQETQYF. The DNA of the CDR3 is TGCGCCAGCAGCGGGGGTGCTAGTCAAGAGACCCAGTACTTC.

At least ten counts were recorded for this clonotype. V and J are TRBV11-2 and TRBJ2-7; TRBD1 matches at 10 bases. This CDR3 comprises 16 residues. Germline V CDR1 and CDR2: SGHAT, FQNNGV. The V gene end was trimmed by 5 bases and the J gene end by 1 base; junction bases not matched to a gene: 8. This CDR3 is CASSPPGTGESYEQYF. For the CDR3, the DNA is TGTGCCAGCAGCCCACCAGGGACAGGGGAATCCTACGAGCAGTACTTC.

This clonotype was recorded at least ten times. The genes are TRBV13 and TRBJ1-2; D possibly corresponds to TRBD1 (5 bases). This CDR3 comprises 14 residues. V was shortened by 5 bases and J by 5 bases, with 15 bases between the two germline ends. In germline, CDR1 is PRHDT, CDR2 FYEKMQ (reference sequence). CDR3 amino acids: CASSRRLAGYGYTF. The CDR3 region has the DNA TGTGCCAGCAGCCGACGGTTGGCAGGGTATGGCTACACCTTC.

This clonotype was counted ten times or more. The chain's CDR3 is CASSPLGTIHGEAFF. For the CDR3, the DNA is TGTGCCAGCAGCCCCCTGGGGACCATCCATGGTGAAGCTTTCTTT. The chain carries TRBV7-2 and TRBJ1-1; D may be TRBD1 (5 bases). This CDR3 is built from 15 residues. V lost 5 bases to trimming and J lost 7 bases, with 20 bases between them. CDR1 and CDR2 from the germline V gene are SGHTA and FQGNSA.

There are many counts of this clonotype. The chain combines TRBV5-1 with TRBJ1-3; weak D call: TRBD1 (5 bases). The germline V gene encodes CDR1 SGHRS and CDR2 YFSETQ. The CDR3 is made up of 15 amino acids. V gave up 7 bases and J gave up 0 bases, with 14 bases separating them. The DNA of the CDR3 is TGCGCCAGCCGGTGGGACCCCTCCTCTGGAAACACCATATATTTT. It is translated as CASRWDPSSGNTIYF.

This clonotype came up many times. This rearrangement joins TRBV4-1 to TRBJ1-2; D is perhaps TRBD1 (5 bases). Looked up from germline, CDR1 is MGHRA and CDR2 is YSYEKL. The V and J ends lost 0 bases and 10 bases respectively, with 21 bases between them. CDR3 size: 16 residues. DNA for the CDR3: TGCGCCAGCAGCCAAGAAAGGCGGGGGAGGGTCTGGATCTACACCTTC. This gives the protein CASSQERRGRVWIYTF.

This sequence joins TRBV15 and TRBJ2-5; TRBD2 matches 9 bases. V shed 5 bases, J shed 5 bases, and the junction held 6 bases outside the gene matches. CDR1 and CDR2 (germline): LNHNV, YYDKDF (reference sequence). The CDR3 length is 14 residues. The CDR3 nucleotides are TGTGCCACCAGCGGTAGCGGGAGTGGTGAGACCCAGTACTTC. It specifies CATSGSGSGETQYF.

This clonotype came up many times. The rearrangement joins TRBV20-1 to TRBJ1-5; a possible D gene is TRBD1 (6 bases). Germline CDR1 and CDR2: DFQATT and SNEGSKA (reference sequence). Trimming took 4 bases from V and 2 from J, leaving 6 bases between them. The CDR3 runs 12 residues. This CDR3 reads CSATGGNQPQHF. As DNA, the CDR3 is TGCAGTGCTACAGGGGGCAATCAGCCCCAGCATTTT.

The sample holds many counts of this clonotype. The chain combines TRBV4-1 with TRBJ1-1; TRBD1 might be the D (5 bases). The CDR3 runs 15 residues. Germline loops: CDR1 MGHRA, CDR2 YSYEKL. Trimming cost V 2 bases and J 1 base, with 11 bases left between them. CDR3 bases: TGCGCCAGCAGCCAATATGACAGAAAGAACACTGAAGCTTTCTTT. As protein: CASSQYDRKNTEAFF.

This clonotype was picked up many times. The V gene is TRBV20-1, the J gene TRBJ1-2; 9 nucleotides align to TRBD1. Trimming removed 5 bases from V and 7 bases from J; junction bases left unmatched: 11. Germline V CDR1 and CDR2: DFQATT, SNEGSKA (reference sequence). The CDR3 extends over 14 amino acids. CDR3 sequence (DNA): TGCAGTGCTGGGGGGACAGGGAGCGTTGTTGGCTACACCTTC. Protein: CSAGGTGSVVGYTF.

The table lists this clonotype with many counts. The CDR3 region is CASTPAGGGYEQYF. CDR3 DNA: TGTGCCAGCACCCCCGCAGGGGGCGGATACGAGCAGTACTTC. The chain has TRBV27 and TRBJ2-7; 8 bases are shared with TRBD1. This CDR3 is built from 14 residues. Germline V gene lookup returns CDR1 MNHEY and CDR2 SMNVEV (reference sequence). Trimming at V came to 7 bases and at J to 4 bases, leaving 9 bases not matched to a gene.

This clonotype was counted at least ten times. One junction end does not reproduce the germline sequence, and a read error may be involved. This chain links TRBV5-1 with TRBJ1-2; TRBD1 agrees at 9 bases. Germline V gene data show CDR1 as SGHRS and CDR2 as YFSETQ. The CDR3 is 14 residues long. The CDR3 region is CASSLGQGNYGYTF. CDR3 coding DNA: TGTGCCAGCAGTTTGGGACAGGGAAACTATGGCTACACCTTC.

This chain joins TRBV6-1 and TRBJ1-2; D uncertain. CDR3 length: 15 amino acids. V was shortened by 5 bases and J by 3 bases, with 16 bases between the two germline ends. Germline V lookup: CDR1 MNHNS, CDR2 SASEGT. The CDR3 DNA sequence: TGTGCCAGCAGTCAAGGAGCGGGGAAGGACTATGGCTACACCTTC. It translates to CASSQGAGKDYGYTF.

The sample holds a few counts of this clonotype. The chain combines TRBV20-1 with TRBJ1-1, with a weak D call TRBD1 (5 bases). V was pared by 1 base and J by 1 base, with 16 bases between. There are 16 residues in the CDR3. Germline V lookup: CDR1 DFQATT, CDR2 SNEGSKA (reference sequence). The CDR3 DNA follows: TGCAGTGCTAGAGTCGGGGATAGGGGACCGAACACTGAAGCTTTCTTT. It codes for CSARVGDRGPNTEAFF.

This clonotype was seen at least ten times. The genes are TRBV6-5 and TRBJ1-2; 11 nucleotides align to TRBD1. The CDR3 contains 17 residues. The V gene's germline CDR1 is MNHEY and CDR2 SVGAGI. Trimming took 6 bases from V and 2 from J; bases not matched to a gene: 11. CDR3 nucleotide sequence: TGTGCCAGCAGGGGGCCGGACAGGGGGCGGGGGAACTATGGCTACACCTTC. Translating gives CASRGPDRGRGNYGYTF.

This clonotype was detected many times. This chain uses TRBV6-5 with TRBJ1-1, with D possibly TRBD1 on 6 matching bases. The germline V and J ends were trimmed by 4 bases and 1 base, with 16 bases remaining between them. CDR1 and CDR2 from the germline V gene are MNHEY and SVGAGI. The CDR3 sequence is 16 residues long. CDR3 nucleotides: TGTGCCAGCAGTTCCCGGACAGTAGACTCGAACACTGAAGCTTTCTTT. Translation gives CASSSRTVDSNTEAFF.

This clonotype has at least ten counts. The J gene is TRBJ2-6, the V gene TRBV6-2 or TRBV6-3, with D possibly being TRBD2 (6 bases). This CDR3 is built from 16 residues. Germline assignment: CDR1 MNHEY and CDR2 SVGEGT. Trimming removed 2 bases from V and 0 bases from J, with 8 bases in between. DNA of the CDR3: TGTGCCAGCAGTTACGCGGGGAGCTCTGGGGCCAACGTCCTGACTTTC. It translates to CASSYAGSSGANVLTF.

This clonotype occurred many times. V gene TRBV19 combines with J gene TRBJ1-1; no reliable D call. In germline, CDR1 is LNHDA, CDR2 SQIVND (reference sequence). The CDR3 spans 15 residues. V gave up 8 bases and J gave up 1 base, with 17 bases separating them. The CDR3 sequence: CASLGDGDRNTEAFF. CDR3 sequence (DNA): TGTGCCAGTCTTGGAGACGGGGATAGGAACACTGAAGCTTTCTTT.

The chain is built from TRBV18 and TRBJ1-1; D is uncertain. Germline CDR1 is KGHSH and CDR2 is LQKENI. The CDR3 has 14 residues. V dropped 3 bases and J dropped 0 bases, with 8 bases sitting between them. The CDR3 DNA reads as TGTGCCAGCTCACCCGCCACCATGAACACTGAAGCTTTCTTT. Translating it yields CASSPATMNTEAFF. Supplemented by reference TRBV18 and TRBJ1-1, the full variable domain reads NAGVMQNPRHLVRRRGQEARLRCSPMKGHSHVYWYRQLPEEGLKFMVYLQKENIIDESGMPKERFSAEFPKEGPSILRIQQVVRGDSAAYFCASSPATMNTEAFFGQGTRLTVV.

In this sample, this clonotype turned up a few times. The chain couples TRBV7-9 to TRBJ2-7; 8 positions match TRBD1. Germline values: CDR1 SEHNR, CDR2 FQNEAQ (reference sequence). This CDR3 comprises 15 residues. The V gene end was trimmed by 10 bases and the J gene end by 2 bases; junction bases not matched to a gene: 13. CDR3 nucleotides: TGTGCCACCGATTCAGGGGGCCCGGGGACCTACGAGCAGTACTTC. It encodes CATDSGGPGTYEQYF.

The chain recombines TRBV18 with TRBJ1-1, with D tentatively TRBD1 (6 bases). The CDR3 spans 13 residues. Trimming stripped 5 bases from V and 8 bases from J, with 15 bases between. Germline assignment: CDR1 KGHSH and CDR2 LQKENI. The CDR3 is CASSSSEGGEAFF. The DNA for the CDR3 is TGTGCCAGCTCATCATCAGAAGGGGGGGAAGCTTTCTTT.

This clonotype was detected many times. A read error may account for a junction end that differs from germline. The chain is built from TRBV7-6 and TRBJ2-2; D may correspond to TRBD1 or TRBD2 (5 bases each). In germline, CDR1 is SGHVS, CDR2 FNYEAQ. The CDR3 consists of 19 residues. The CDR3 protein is CASSLASGDDPGYTGELFF. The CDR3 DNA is TGTGCTAGCAGCTTAGCCTCCGGGGACGACCCCGGTTACACCGGGGAGCTGTTTTTT.

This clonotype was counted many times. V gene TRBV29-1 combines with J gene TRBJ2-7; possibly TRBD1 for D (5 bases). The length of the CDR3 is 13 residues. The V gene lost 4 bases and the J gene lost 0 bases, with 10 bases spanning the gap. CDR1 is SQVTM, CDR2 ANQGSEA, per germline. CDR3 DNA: TGCAGCGTTGGTGGGGCAGCCTCCTACGAGCAGTACTTC. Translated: CSVGGAASYEQYF.

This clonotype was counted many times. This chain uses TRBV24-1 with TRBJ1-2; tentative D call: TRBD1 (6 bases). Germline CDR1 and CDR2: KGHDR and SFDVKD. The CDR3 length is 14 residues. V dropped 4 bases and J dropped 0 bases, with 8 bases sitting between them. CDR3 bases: TGTGCCACCAGTGAGTCAGGGGCTAACTATGGCTACACCTTC. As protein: CATSESGANYGYTF.

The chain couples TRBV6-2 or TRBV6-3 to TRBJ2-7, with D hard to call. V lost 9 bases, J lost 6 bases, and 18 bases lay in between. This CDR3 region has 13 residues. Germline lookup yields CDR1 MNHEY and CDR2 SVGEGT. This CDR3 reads CASGGWSWGEQYF. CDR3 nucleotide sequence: TGTGCCAGTGGCGGCTGGTCTTGGGGCGAGCAGTACTTC.

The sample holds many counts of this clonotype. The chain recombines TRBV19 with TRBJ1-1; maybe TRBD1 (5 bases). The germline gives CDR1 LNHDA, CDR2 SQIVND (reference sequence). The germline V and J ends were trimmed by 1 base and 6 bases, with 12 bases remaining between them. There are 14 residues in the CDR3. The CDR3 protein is CASSIGPGGAEAFF. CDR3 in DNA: TGTGCCAGTAGTATAGGTCCGGGAGGGGCTGAAGCTTTCTTT.

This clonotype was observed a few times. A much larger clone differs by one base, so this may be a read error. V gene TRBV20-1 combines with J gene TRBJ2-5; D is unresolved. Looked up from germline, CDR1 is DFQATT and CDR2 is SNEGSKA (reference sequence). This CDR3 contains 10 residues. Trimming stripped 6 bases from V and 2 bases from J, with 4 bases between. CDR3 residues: CSAQQETQYF. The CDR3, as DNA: TGCAGTGCCCAACAAGAGACCCAGTACTTC.

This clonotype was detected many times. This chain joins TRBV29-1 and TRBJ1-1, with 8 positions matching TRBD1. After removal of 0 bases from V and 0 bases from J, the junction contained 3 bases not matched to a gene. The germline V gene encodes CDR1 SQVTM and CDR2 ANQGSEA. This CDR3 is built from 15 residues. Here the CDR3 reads CSVEDRTGLNTEAFF. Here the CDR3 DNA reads TGCAGCGTTGAAGATCGGACAGGGTTGAACACTGAAGCTTTCTTT.